This TCR beta chain was identified during a study of blood T cell repertoires in COVID-19. Study-wide context: T cells, B-cell-depleted T cells, or PBMCs supplied cDNA or gDNA.

Germline CDR1 is SNHLY and CDR2 is FYNNEI. The length of the CDR3 is 12 residues. V was cut by 6 bases and J by 2 bases, with 6 bases left in between. Some clones are missing from TCRdb's copy, which holds only in-frame ones; the method was immunoSEQ multiplex PCR. The table has about 98,000 clones, 81% seen once. The sample comprised peripheral blood. The clonotype originates from a man aged 55 to 70 with acute or convalescent COVID-19. The J gene is TRBJ2-3, the V gene TRBV2; D ambiguous. The CDR3, as DNA: TGTGCCAGCAGCCTCCTCACAGATACGCAGTATTTT. Protein product: CASSLLTDTQYF. The full variable domain, completed using reference TRBV2 and TRBJ2-3, is EPEVTQTPSHQVTQMGQEVILRCVPISNHLYFYWYRQILGQKVEFLVSFYNNEISEKSEIFDDQFSVERPDGSNFTLKIRSTKLEDSAMYFCASSLLTDTQYFGPGTRLTVL.